This TCR beta chain was found in a study of T cells after somatic rescue of genetic block. The protocol was immunoSEQ multiplex PCR, while the TCRdb copy is restricted to in-frame clones and leaves out a portion. The sample holds 15,000 or so clones, about two thirds seen once. Germline values: CDR1 SGHVS, CDR2 FQNEAQ. This CDR3 comprises 17 residues. Trimming removed 5 bases from V and 0 bases from J; junction bases left unmatched: 4. The receptor was derived from a boy aged 5-17 years. The chain uses TRBV7-8 and TRBJ2-1; 13 bases match TRBD2. Sequenced material: peripheral blood mononuclear cells (PBMCs). The CDR3 reads CASSQTSGRGSYNEQFF. The CDR3 DNA follows: TGTGCCAGCAGCCAAACTAGCGGGAGGGGCTCCTACAATGAGCAGTTCTTC.